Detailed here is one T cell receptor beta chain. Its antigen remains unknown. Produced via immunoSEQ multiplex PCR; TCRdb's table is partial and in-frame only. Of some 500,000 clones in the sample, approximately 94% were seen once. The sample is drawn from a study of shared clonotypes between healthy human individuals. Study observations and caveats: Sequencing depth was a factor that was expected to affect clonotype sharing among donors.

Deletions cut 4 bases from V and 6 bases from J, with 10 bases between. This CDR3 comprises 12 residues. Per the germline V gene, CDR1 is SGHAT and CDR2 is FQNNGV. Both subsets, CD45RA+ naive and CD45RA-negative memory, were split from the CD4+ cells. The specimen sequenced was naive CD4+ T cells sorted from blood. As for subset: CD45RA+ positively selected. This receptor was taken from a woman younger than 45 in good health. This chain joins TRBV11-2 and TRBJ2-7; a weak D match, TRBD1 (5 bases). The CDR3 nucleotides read TGTGCCAGCAGCTCCCAACAGGTCGAGCAGTACTTC. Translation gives CASSSQQVEQYF.